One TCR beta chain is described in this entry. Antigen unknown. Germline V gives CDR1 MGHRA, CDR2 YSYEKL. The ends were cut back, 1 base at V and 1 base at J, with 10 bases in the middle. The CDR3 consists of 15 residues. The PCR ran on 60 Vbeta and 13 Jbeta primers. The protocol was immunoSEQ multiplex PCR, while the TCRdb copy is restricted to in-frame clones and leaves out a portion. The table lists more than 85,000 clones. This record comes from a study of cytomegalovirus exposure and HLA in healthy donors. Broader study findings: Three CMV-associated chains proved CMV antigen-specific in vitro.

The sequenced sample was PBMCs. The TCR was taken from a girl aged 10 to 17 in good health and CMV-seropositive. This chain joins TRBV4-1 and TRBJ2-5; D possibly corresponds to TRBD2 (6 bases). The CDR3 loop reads CASSQGDWSQETQYF. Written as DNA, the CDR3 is TGCGCCAGCAGCCAAGGGGACTGGAGCCAAGAGACCCAGTACTTC.